One and the same sample provided the 7 T cell receptor beta chains below, sequenced in a study of beta chain features in type 1 diabetes. Expressed TCRB transcripts were sequenced because the entire RNA isolate underwent reverse transcription. The method was immunoSEQ multiplex PCR; TCRdb's version includes in-frame clones alone and lacks a portion of them. The table has under 250,000 clones, roughly 10% seen once; the top ten hold approximately 1.5%. The sample consisted of central memory CD4+ T cells from blood. These receptors were taken from a young man in good health.

The rearrangement links TRBV29-1 to TRBJ2-2; tentatively, D is TRBD2 (5 bases). The CDR3 has 13 residues. CDR1 and CDR2 from the germline V gene are SQVTM and ANQGSEA. Deletions cut 3 bases from V and 5 bases from J, with 10 bases between. CDR3 amino acids: CSVDKGGTGELFF. The CDR3 DNA follows: TGCAGCGTTGATAAGGGCGGGACCGGGGAGCTGTTTTTT.

V gene TRBV5-1 combines with J gene TRBJ2-7, with unresolved D. V shed 0 bases and J shed 5 bases, with 3 bases lying between them. Germline CDR1 is SGHRS and CDR2 is YFSETQ. This CDR3 has 11 residues. The CDR3 coding sequence is TGCGCCAGCAGCTTGGGGGACGAGCAGTACTTC. It encodes CASSLGDEQYF.

This clone came up a few times. The V call is TRBV9, the J call TRBJ2-1; unclear D gene. The CDR3 runs to 16 residues. Germline V gene data show CDR1 as SGDLS and CDR2 as YYNGEE. Trimming took off 0 bases at V and 6 bases at J, with 16 bases between the two ends. The CDR3 DNA reads as TGTGCCAGCAGCGTAGGATTAGCCGCTGATCCCAATGAGCAGTTCTTC. Protein: CASSVGLAADPNEQFF.

A note on this clone: A read error may explain this, as a much larger clone is one base away. Additional DNA sequences in this sample encode the identical CDR3. This sequence joins TRBV25-1 and TRBJ2-1; D not certain. V was trimmed by 3 bases and J by 4 bases, leaving 4 bases between them. Germline V gives CDR1 MGHDK, CDR2 SYGVNS. The CDR3 length is 12 residues. The CDR3 bases are TGTGCCAGCAGTGAGGGGTACAATGAGCAGTTCTTC. Translation gives CASSEGYNEQFF.

V is TRBV4-1 and J is TRBJ2-1, with a tentative D call TRBD1 (7 bases). V gave up 0 bases and J gave up 6 bases, with 9 bases separating them. Germline assignment: CDR1 MGHRA and CDR2 YSYEKL. This CDR3 is 14 amino acids long. This CDR3 is CASSQDQGGNEQFF. The DNA for the CDR3 is TGCGCCAGCAGCCAAGACCAGGGGGGCAATGAGCAGTTCTTC.

In this sample, this clone turned up a few times. The rearrangement uses TRBV19 and TRBJ2-3, with D possibly TRBD2 on 6 matching bases. This CDR3 comprises 13 residues. V was cut by 7 bases and J by 6 bases, with 14 bases left in between. Germline-derived CDR1 and CDR2 are LNHDA and SQIVND (reference sequence). This CDR3 reads CASKTRGADTQYF. DNA of the CDR3: TGTGCCAGTAAGACTAGGGGAGCGGATACGCAGTATTTT. Filled out from reference TRBV19 and TRBJ2-3, the complete variable domain reads DGGITQSPKYLFRKEGQNVTLSCEQNLNHDAMYWYRQDPGQGLRLIYYSQIVNDFQKGDIAEGYSVSREKKESFPLTVTSAQKNPTAFYLCASKTRGADTQYFGPGTRLTVL.

This clone appeared a few times. The chain joins TRBV10-3 to TRBJ2-7, with D possibly being TRBD2 (5 bases). Germline-derived CDR1 and CDR2 are ENHRY and SYGVKD. The CDR3 runs to 11 residues. The V and J ends lost 7 bases and 6 bases respectively, with 10 bases between them. Written as DNA, the CDR3 is TGTGCCATCAATTCGGGGTCCGAGCAGTACTTC. Its protein is CAINSGSEQYF.